One sample yielded the 31 T cell receptor beta chains listed below, sequenced in a study of blood T cell repertoires in COVID-19. Method: immunoSEQ multiplex PCR; TCRdb's copy keeps in-frame clones and lacks some. The data contain roughly 200,000 clones, 80% to 85% of them seen just once; the ten biggest clones take up 27%. Specimen: peripheral blood. Source of these receptors: a man between 40 and 49 years old with acute or convalescent COVID-19.

This chain links TRBV30 with TRBJ2-5; TRBD2 aligns across 14 bases. CDR1 is GTSNPN and CDR2 is SVGIG in the germline V gene (reference sequence). Trimming cost V 2 bases and J 3 bases; bases outside gene matches: 5. The CDR3 is 16 amino acids. This chain's CDR3 is CAWSTGTSGREETQYF. Here the CDR3 DNA reads TGTGCCTGGAGTACCGGGACTAGCGGGAGAGAAGAGACCCAGTACTTC.

The gene calls are TRBV28 and TRBJ2-1, with 9 nucleotides matching TRBD2. This CDR3 contains 14 residues. The germline V gene has CDR1 MDHEN and CDR2 SYDVKM. The CDR3 nucleotides read TGTGGCACCGAGGCGGGAGGGCCCCTGAATGAGCAGTTCTTC. It specifies CGTEAGGPLNEQFF. Full variable domain (missing parts from reference TRBV28 and TRBJ2-1): DVKVTQSSRYLVKRTGEKVFLECVQDMDHENMFWYRQDPGLGLRLIYFSYDVKMKEKGDIPEGYSVSREKKERFSLILESASTNQTSMYLCGTEAGGPLNEQFFGPGTRLTVL.

V usage is TRBV19 and J usage is TRBJ1-5; the D gene is possibly TRBD1 (5 bases). The germline V gene encodes CDR1 LNHDA and CDR2 SQIVND (reference sequence). The CDR3 loop spans 17 amino acids. V lost 10 bases, J lost 0 bases, and 22 bases lay in between. The chain's CDR3 is CATSRLGGEYSNQPQHF. The CDR3 nucleotides are TGTGCCACTTCTCGACTGGGGGGTGAATATAGCAATCAGCCCCAGCATTTT.

V is TRBV5-6 and J is TRBJ2-6; 10 bases are shared with TRBD1. Trimming took 4 bases from V and 4 from J; bases not matched to a gene: 8. Germline CDR1 SGHDT, CDR2 YYEEEE. The CDR3 loop spans 17 amino acids. CDR3 coding DNA: TGTGCCAGCAGCGGAACCGGGACAGGGGCCGGGGCCAACGTCCTGACTTTC. It yields the protein CASSGTGTGAGANVLTF.

The rearrangement uses TRBV7-2 and TRBJ1-1; no clear D gene. Germline V CDR1 and CDR2: SGHTA, FQGNSA. Trimming cost V 5 bases and J 1 base, with 11 bases left between them. The CDR3 spans 14 residues. The DNA of the CDR3 is TGTGCCAGCAGCCCCTACAACAGGAACACTGAAGCTTTCTTT. Amino acids: CASSPYNRNTEAFF.

The gene calls are TRBV30 and TRBJ2-7; 13 nucleotides align to TRBD2. The junction had 9 bases not matched to a gene; V was cut back by 1 base and J by 3 bases. The CDR3 loop spans 17 amino acids. CDR1 is GTSNPN, CDR2 SVGIG, per germline (reference sequence). CDR3 nucleotides: TGTGCCTGGAGTGCAAGGCCCACTAGCGGGAGGGGCTACGAGCAGTACTTC. The encoded protein is CAWSARPTSGRGYEQYF.

This chain joins TRBV5-4 and TRBJ2-5, with TRBD1 identical over 10 bases. CDR1 is SGHNT and CDR2 is YYREEE in the germline V gene (reference sequence). Germline trimming cut 6 bases from V and 5 bases from J; bases unmatched to any gene: 13. CDR3 length: 16 residues. CDR3 sequence: CASTIKRTGGGETQYF. The CDR3, as DNA: TGTGCCAGCACCATAAAAAGGACAGGGGGAGGGGAGACCCAGTACTTC.

The rearrangement joins TRBV30 to TRBJ2-5; 15 bases map to TRBD2. Germline V gene lookup returns CDR1 GTSNPN and CDR2 SVGIG (reference sequence). Losses at the gene ends were 0 bases for V and 0 bases for J; bases not matched to a gene: 5. The CDR3 runs to 18 residues. This chain's CDR3 is CAWSVWTSGRDYQETQYF. CDR3 bases: TGTGCCTGGAGTGTGTGGACTAGCGGGAGGGACTACCAAGAGACCCAGTACTTC.

The J gene is TRBJ2-3, the V gene TRBV27; D is perhaps TRBD1 (5 bases). CDR3 length: 14 amino acids. Germline lookup yields CDR1 MNHEY and CDR2 SMNVEV (reference sequence). V lost 4 bases to trimming and J lost 5 bases, with 13 bases between them. CDR3 residues: CASSWGAARDTQYF. CDR3 nucleotide sequence: TGTGCCAGCAGTTGGGGCGCCGCTCGAGATACGCAGTATTTT.

The chain is built from TRBV28 and TRBJ2-1, with 10 positions matching TRBD2. The CDR3 is 14 residues long. J was trimmed by 4 bases and V by 8 bases; bases with no gene match: 5. CDR1 and CDR2 from the germline V gene are MDHEN and SYDVKM. The CDR3 is CASLLAGAYNEQFF. Written as DNA, the CDR3 is TGTGCCAGCCTCCTAGCGGGAGCGTACAATGAGCAGTTCTTC.

This clone has only a few counts. J is TRBJ1-2 and V is TRBV2, with D perhaps matching TRBD1 (6 bases). This CDR3 is built from 14 residues. Trimming cost V 7 bases and J 6 bases, with 18 bases left between them. Germline V gives CDR1 SNHLY, CDR2 FYNNEI. The chain's CDR3 is CASNEQGRGDGYTF. In DNA form, the CDR3 reads TGTGCCAGCAACGAACAGGGCCGAGGCGATGGCTACACCTTC.

This chain links TRBV5-6 with TRBJ1-1; a weak D match, TRBD1 (5 bases). The germline V gene has CDR1 SGHDT and CDR2 YYEEEE. This CDR3 is 18 amino acids long. Trimming took off 0 bases at V and 5 bases at J, with 23 bases between the two ends. CDR3 in amino acids: CASSLDFGAGGGMTEAFF. CDR3 coding DNA: TGTGCCAGCAGCTTGGACTTCGGGGCAGGCGGGGGTATGACTGAAGCTTTCTTT.

This sequence joins TRBV3-1 (or the pseudogene TRBV3-2) and TRBJ1-3; 10 bases map to TRBD1. CDR1 and CDR2 from the germline V gene are LGHDT and YNNKEL (reference sequence). CDR3 size: 17 residues. J lost 3 bases, V lost 4 bases, and 9 bases had no gene match. CDR3 in amino acids: CASSPWGDRGFGNTIYF. The DNA for the CDR3 is TGTGCCAGCAGCCCCTGGGGGGACAGGGGATTTGGAAACACCATATATTTT.

The rearrangement joins TRBV6-5 to TRBJ2-1; D is unresolved. V lost 0 bases and J lost 6, with 9 bases in between. Germline-derived CDR1 and CDR2 are MNHEY and SVGAGI. The CDR3 has 14 residues. The CDR3 DNA is TGTGCCAGCAGTTACTCTCAGTTTTCCAATGAGCAGTTCTTC. Residues: CASSYSQFSNEQFF.

CDR3 in amino acids: CASSLSKGGGILINEQFF. CDR3 nucleotide sequence: TGTGCCAGCAGCTTGTCGAAAGGGGGCGGAATTTTGATCAATGAGCAGTTCTTC. This chain uses TRBV5-5 with TRBJ2-1, with 7 bases aligning to TRBD1. CDR3 length: 18 residues. The V gene's germline CDR1 is SGHKS and CDR2 YYEKEE (reference sequence). The junction had 16 bases not matched to a gene; V was cut back by 1 base and J by 6 bases.

The V call is TRBV11-3, the J call TRBJ2-5; TRBD2 might be the D (7 bases). Per germline, CDR1 SGHNT and CDR2 YENEEA. The CDR3 has 15 residues. The germline V and J ends were trimmed by 5 bases and 5 bases, with 18 bases remaining between them. The CDR3 loop reads CASSLGGGSEETQYF. The CDR3 DNA reads TGTGCCAGCAGCCTAGGGGGGGGGTCGGAGGAGACCCAGTACTTC.

The chain combines TRBV27 with TRBJ2-3, with D perhaps matching TRBD2 (6 bases). The length of the CDR3 is 20 residues. Between the trimmed V and J ends, which lost 4 bases and 5 bases, there was a span of 31 bases. Germline V gene lookup returns CDR1 MNHEY and CDR2 SMNVEV (reference sequence). The chain's CDR3 is CASSSHPLLPPVTSVDTQYF. As DNA, the CDR3 is TGTGCCAGCAGTTCCCACCCCCTTCTCCCACCCGTGACTAGTGTAGATACGCAGTATTTT.

This clone was found once. The chain recombines TRBV5-4 with TRBJ2-3, with D tentatively TRBD2 (6 bases). The CDR3 runs to 15 residues. V shed 0 bases and J shed 4 bases, with 12 bases lying between them. Per the germline V gene, CDR1 is SGHNT and CDR2 is YYREEE (reference sequence). The CDR3 here is CASSLAGTPADTQYF. The CDR3 DNA reads TGTGCCAGCAGCTTGGCCGGGACTCCAGCAGATACGCAGTATTTT.

The chain has TRBV7-8 and TRBJ1-1, with D tentatively TRBD1 (6 bases). CDR3 length: 16 amino acids. Germline-derived CDR1 and CDR2 are SGHVS and FQNEAQ. V lost 4 bases and J 0 bases, leaving 15 bases between the germline ends. Here the CDR3 DNA reads TGTGCCAGCAGCTGGGGGGGGCAGTACCTGAACACTGAAGCTTTCTTT. It codes for CASSWGGQYLNTEAFF.

The CDR3 protein is CASSSGQGGANYGYTF. CDR3 sequence (DNA): TGTGCCAGCAGTTCCGGACAGGGGGGAGCTAACTATGGCTACACCTTC. J is TRBJ1-2 and V is TRBV27, with 10 bases matching TRBD1. The CDR3 runs to 16 residues. CDR1 and CDR2 from the germline V gene are MNHEY and SMNVEV (reference sequence). V lost 4 bases and J lost 0; bases outside the gene matches: 5.

The chain combines TRBV29-1 with TRBJ2-5, with TRBD2 matching 9 bases. The CDR3 is made up of 14 amino acids. Trimming cost V 5 bases and J 3 bases; bases outside gene matches: 7. Germline V gene data show CDR1 as SQVTM and CDR2 as ANQGSEA. CDR3 sequence: CSVLGSSGKETQYF. CDR3 DNA sequence: TGCAGCGTTCTGGGTTCTAGCGGGAAAGAGACCCAGTACTTC.

The rearrangement links TRBV6-5 to TRBJ2-3, with 7 bases identical to TRBD2. The CDR3 extends over 13 amino acids. V gave up 6 bases and J gave up 2 bases; unmatched junction bases: 2. Germline lookup yields CDR1 MNHEY and CDR2 SVGAGI. Written as DNA, the CDR3 is TGTGCCAGCAGAAGGGACTACACAGATACGCAGTATTTT. This gives the protein CASRRDYTDTQYF.

Only a few counts were recorded for this clone. This sample includes further DNA sequences coding for the same CDR3. DNA for the CDR3: TGTGCCAGCAGCCCGGACAGTAACTATGGCTACACCTTC. Translating gives CASSPDSNYGYTF. The chain links TRBV12-3 or TRBV12-4 to TRBJ1-2; D is perhaps TRBD1 (6 bases). This CDR3 is built from 13 residues. Trimming took off 6 bases at V and 1 base at J, with 9 bases between the two ends.

The chain combines TRBV20-1 with TRBJ2-1, with 7 bases matching TRBD2. This CDR3 contains 15 residues. Germline V gives CDR1 DFQATT, CDR2 SNEGSKA (reference sequence). V lost 3 bases, J lost 1 base, and 6 bases stayed unmatched. CDR3 amino acids: CSASKAGVSYNEQFF. CDR3 nucleotides: TGCAGTGCTAGTAAGGCGGGAGTTTCCTACAATGAGCAGTTCTTC.

V usage is TRBV4-1 and J usage is TRBJ1-2; the match to TRBD1 covers 9 bases. CDR1 and CDR2 (germline): MGHRA, YSYEKL. The CDR3 is 17 amino acids. The ends lost 0 bases at V and 5 bases at J; junction bases unmatched: 10. In DNA, the CDR3 is TGCGCCAGCAGCCAAGATGGAGGGGGCGGGACAGGGTATGGCTACACCTTC. This gives the protein CASSQDGGGGTGYGYTF.

This clone was detected only a few times. V usage is TRBV7-2 and J usage is TRBJ1-1; D is undetermined. The ends were cut back, 4 bases at V and 1 base at J, with 7 bases in the middle. The CDR3 contains 13 residues. Germline V lookup: CDR1 SGHTA, CDR2 FQGNSA. The CDR3, as DNA: TGTGCCAGCAGCTATTCAGGGAACACTGAAGCTTTCTTT. Amino acid sequence: CASSYSGNTEAFF.

The V and J genes are TRBV7-9 and TRBJ2-2, with a possible D match to TRBD1 (6 bases). Trimming took 5 bases from V and 0 from J, leaving 16 bases between them. The V gene's germline CDR1 is SEHNR and CDR2 FQNEAQ (reference sequence). The CDR3 length is 17 residues. CDR3 DNA sequence: TGTGCCAGCAGCCCAACCCCCGGACAGACGAACACCGGGGAGCTGTTTTTT. It translates to CASSPTPGQTNTGELFF.

For the CDR3, the DNA is TGTGCCAGTAGTTTCACGACAGGGAGTGGCTATGGCTACACCTTC. Translation: CASSFTTGSGYGYTF. The chain is built from TRBV19 and TRBJ1-2; 7 positions agree with TRBD1. This CDR3 has 15 amino acids. Germline V lookup: CDR1 LNHDA, CDR2 SQIVND (reference sequence). V was pared by 5 bases and J by 4 bases, with 10 bases of the junction left unmatched.

This clone was counted a single time. V is TRBV5-8 and J is TRBJ1-2, with 9 bases matching TRBD1. The J segment lost 4 bases and the V segment lost 3 bases, leaving 1 base of the junction unmatched. The CDR3 has 13 amino acids. Germline assignment: CDR1 SGHTS and CDR2 YDEGEE. The CDR3 sequence: CASSSGQGYGYTF. The CDR3 nucleotides are TGTGCCAGCAGCTCGGGACAGGGCTATGGCTACACCTTC.

This chain connects TRBV27 to TRBJ1-2; D perhaps matches TRBD1 (5 bases). The germline V gene encodes CDR1 MNHEY and CDR2 SMNVEV (reference sequence). The CDR3 has 13 residues. Trimming cost V 6 bases and J 4 bases, with 12 bases left between them. The CDR3 is CASSHDSSYGYTF. CDR3 coding DNA: TGTGCCAGCAGCCATGACAGTAGCTATGGCTACACCTTC.

The gene calls are TRBV11-2 and TRBJ2-3, with D maybe TRBD2 (5 bases). The CDR3 spans 15 residues. Germline CDR1 is SGHAT and CDR2 is FQNNGV. The ends were cut back, 0 bases at V and 2 bases at J, with 9 bases in the middle. The CDR3 coding sequence is TGTGCCAGCAGCTTAGAGAGGGCACCCACAGATACGCAGTATTTT. Translation: CASSLERAPTDTQYF.